This TCR beta chain was sequenced for a study of response to subunit inactivated influenza vaccine. Each CDR3 protein is one row after TCRdb ran MiXCR on the RT-PCR reads. The data contain approximately 290,000 distinct CDR3 sequences, about 20% of them seen just once; the ten biggest clones take up 10%. General study findings and limits: Authors suggested each seasonal flu vaccination may recruit only limited numbers of new T cells.

As regards this clonotype: Its antigen is as yet unknown.

The germline V gene encodes CDR1 MNHEY and CDR2 SVGEGT. The CDR3 runs 12 residues. V lost 10 bases and J lost 3; bases outside the gene matches: 4. Sequenced here: PBMCs from blood, sampled approximately 20 months after vaccination. This clonotype was obtained from a man between 45 and 75 years old who received an inactivated influenza vaccine. This chain links TRBV6-2 or TRBV6-3 with TRBJ2-7, with TRBD2 matching over 9 bases. The DNA of the CDR3 is TGTGCCACCCAGACTAGCGGCTACGAGCAGTACTTC. Amino acids: CATQTSGYEQYF.